This T cell receptor (beta chain) was found in a study of cytomegalovirus exposure and HLA in healthy donors. In the PCR, 60 Vbeta and 13 Jbeta primers were used. Assay: immunoSEQ multiplex PCR; the TCRdb copy retains only in-frame clones and omits some. The sample yields about 180,000 clones, about 81% seen once. Only one count was recorded for this clone. Trimming cost V 3 bases and J 4 bases; bases outside gene matches: 1. CDR3 length: 14 amino acids. CDR1 is KGHSH and CDR2 is LQKENI in the germline V gene. The rearrangement links TRBV18 to TRBJ2-3; TRBD2 matches 10 bases. The specimen sequenced was PBMCs. The receptor's source is a woman aged 30 to 39 in good health and CMV-seronegative. DNA of the CDR3: TGTGCCAGCTCACCGACTAGCGGGCCAGATACGCAGTATTTT. Translated: CASSPTSGPDTQYF.